Following are 30 T cell receptor beta chains from one sample sequenced in a study of T cells in Graves' hyperthyroidism and ophthalmopathy. Amplification yielded TCR beta CDR3 regions, with RNA transcripts as the source. The TCR CDR3 was amplified in a first-round RT-PCR using the HTBI primer set. TCRdb re-derived calls from the multiplex PCR reads in MiXCR, one entry per CDR3 protein. The sample has about 610,000 distinct CDR3 sequences; roughly 14% are singletons. The sequenced material came from blood. The receptors were gathered from a middle-aged woman with Graves' ophthalmopathy.

This clonotype was seen repeatedly, ten times or more. The chain combines TRBV20-1 with TRBJ1-1; D gene ambiguous. CDR3 size: 14 residues. V lost 1 base, J lost 0 bases, and 9 bases lay in between. Germline V lookup: CDR1 DFQATT, CDR2 SNEGSKA (reference sequence). The CDR3 spells CSARAGFMNTEAFF. The CDR3 bases are TGCAGTGCTAGAGCCGGATTTATGAACACTGAAGCTTTCTTT.

There are many counts of this clonotype. V is TRBV29-1 and J is TRBJ1-1; D might be TRBD1 (5 bases). CDR3 length: 13 residues. The V gene's germline CDR1 is SQVTM and CDR2 ANQGSEA. Trimming removed 8 bases at V and 1 base at J, with 14 bases between. The CDR3, as DNA: TGCAGCATCGAGGGACCGGGGAACACTGAAGCTTTCTTT. It is translated as CSIEGPGNTEAFF.

This clonotype was recorded a few times. The chain joins TRBV5-1 to TRBJ2-7; tentatively, D is TRBD1 or TRBD2 (5 bases each). The CDR3 loop spans 16 amino acids. With 0 bases removed from V and 3 bases from J, the gap between germline ends came to 16 bases. Germline loops: CDR1 SGHRS, CDR2 YFSETQ. CDR3 sequence: CASSLGSGADNYEQYF. DNA of the CDR3: TGCGCCAGCAGCTTGGGATCCGGAGCGGACAACTACGAGCAGTACTTC.

This clonotype was seen only a few times. The chain links TRBV10-3 to TRBJ2-2; the match to TRBD2 covers 7 bases. Germline V gene sequence: CDR1 ENHRY, CDR2 SYGVKD. With V trimmed by 3 bases and J by 1 base, 2 bases remained unmatched. The CDR3 totals 15 residues. CDR3 in DNA: TGTGCCATCAGTGAATTAGCGGGGAACACCGGGGAGCTGTTTTTT. Protein product: CAISELAGNTGELFF.

There are a few counts of this clonotype. The V gene is TRBV5-1, the J gene TRBJ2-7, with 9 bases lining up with TRBD1. The CDR3 contains 14 residues. The germline gives CDR1 SGHRS, CDR2 YFSETQ. V shed 2 bases and J 6 bases; nucleotides not matched to a gene: 6. The DNA for the CDR3 is TGCGCCAGCAGCTTCTGGACAGGGGTGAGCGAGCAGTACTTC. It specifies CASSFWTGVSEQYF.

This clonotype has a count of ten or more. The chain is built from TRBV7-9 and TRBJ2-5, with a possible D match to TRBD2 (6 bases). CDR1 SEHNR and CDR2 FQNEAQ come from the germline V gene (reference sequence). V lost 8 bases, J lost 1 base, and 14 bases lay in between. This CDR3 has 14 amino acids. In nucleotides, the CDR3 is TGTGCCAGCCAATCAGCGGGCTTCCAAGAGACCCAGTACTTC. It yields the protein CASQSAGFQETQYF.

This clonotype was observed many times. The chain links TRBV6-5 to TRBJ1-1; 7 nucleotides match TRBD1. Germline CDR1 is MNHEY and CDR2 is SVGAGI. The CDR3 loop spans 15 amino acids. Trimming removed 0 bases from V and 0 bases from J; junction bases left unmatched: 1. CDR3 sequence: CASSYSGQMNTEAFF. CDR3 nucleotides: TGTGCCAGCAGTTACTCGGGACAGATGAACACTGAAGCTTTCTTT.

The CDR3 protein is CASSQDLAGGGLEQYF. As DNA, the CDR3 is TGCGCCAGCAGCCAAGATTTAGCGGGAGGGGGGCTCGAGCAGTACTTC. The chain recombines TRBV4-3 with TRBJ2-7; 11 bases align to TRBD2. The V gene end was trimmed by 0 bases and the J gene end by 6 bases; junction bases not matched to a gene: 7. From germline, CDR1 is LGHNA and CDR2 YSLEER. CDR3 length: 16 amino acids.

Many counts were recorded for this clonotype. This chain connects TRBV6-1 to TRBJ2-2, with TRBD2 identical over 9 bases. Trimming at V came to 4 bases and at J to 3 bases, leaving 6 bases not matched to a gene. The CDR3 sequence is 16 residues long. Per the germline V gene, CDR1 is MNHNS and CDR2 is SASEGT. The CDR3 bases are TGTGCCAGCAGTGTCGCTAGCGGGGAAGACACCGGGGAGCTGTTTTTT. It codes for CASSVASGEDTGELFF.

This clonotype occurred many times. V usage is TRBV20-1 and J usage is TRBJ2-7; TRBD1 agrees at 11 bases. Germline values: CDR1 DFQATT, CDR2 SNEGSKA (reference sequence). Trimming took 0 bases from V and 3 from J; bases not matched to a gene: 4. The CDR3 contains 15 residues. CDR3 region: CSARDEGTGGYEQYF. CDR3 in DNA: TGCAGTGCTAGAGATGAGGGGACAGGGGGCTACGAGCAGTACTTC.

This clonotype was picked up many times. This rearrangement joins TRBV11-2 to TRBJ2-4; unclear D gene. Trimming removed 5 bases at V and 0 bases at J, with 14 bases between. Germline V lookup: CDR1 SGHAT, CDR2 FQNNGV. CDR3 size: 16 residues. The CDR3 loop is CASSTTWGLAKNIQYF. CDR3 DNA sequence: TGTGCCAGCAGCACCACGTGGGGTCTAGCCAAAAACATTCAGTACTTC. Full variable domain (outside the CDR3, taken from reference TRBV11-2 and TRBJ2-4): EAGVAQSPRYKIIEKRQSVAFWCNPISGHATLYWYQQILGQGPKLLIQFQNNGVVDDSQLPKDRFSAERLKGVDSTLKIQPAKLEDSAVYLCASSTTWGLAKNIQYFGAGTRLSVL.

The chain employs TRBV4-1 and TRBJ2-6, with D hard to call. Germline V lookup: CDR1 MGHRA, CDR2 YSYEKL. The CDR3 length is 16 residues. V lost 3 bases to trimming and J lost 4 bases, with 13 bases between them. This CDR3 reads CASSQPVTSGANVLTF. The CDR3 DNA reads as TGCGCCAGCAGCCAGCCCGTGACGTCGGGGGCCAACGTCCTGACTTTC.

This clonotype was seen at least ten times. The V call is TRBV6-1, the J call TRBJ1-5; no reliable D call. With 2 bases removed from V and 5 bases from J, the gap between germline ends came to 10 bases. CDR1 is MNHNS and CDR2 is SASEGT in the germline V gene. The CDR3 runs to 14 residues. In DNA form, the CDR3 reads TGTGCCAGCAGTGAATCCGGGGTTGATCAGCCCCAGCATTTT. Translating gives CASSESGVDQPQHF.

About this clonotype itself: Given the absence of the conserved phenylalanine or tryptophan at the CDR3 end, a read error is likely. V is TRBV4-1 and J is TRBJ1-2, with D unresolved. Trimming took 4 bases from V and 4 from J, leaving 16 bases between them. CDR1 is MGHRA and CDR2 is YSYEKL in the germline V gene. The CDR3 is made up of 15 amino acids. The CDR3, as DNA: TGCGCCAGCAGCCGCGGACCTATTCCTAGCTATGGCTACACCTCC. As protein: CASSRGPIPSYGYTS.

This clonotype came up a few times. Possible read error: a much larger clone is one base away. The chain employs TRBV6-1 and TRBJ1-5, with 8 bases lining up with TRBD1. CDR3 length: 18 amino acids. CDR1 is MNHNS and CDR2 is SASEGT in the germline V gene. This chain's CDR3 is CASGEAPGQGGSNQPQHF. In nucleotides, the CDR3 is TGTGCCAGCGGTGAAGCTCCCGGACAGGGAGGAAGCAATCAGCCCCAGCATTTT.

At least ten counts were recorded for this clonotype. The rearrangement uses TRBV7-2 and TRBJ2-2; D gene uncertain. From germline, CDR1 is SGHTA and CDR2 FQGNSA. The CDR3 consists of 14 residues. Trimming pared 5 bases from V and 8 bases from J, leaving 15 bases between. CDR3 DNA sequence: TGTGCCAGCAGCCCCGGACCATTCCGGGGGGAGCTGTTTTTT. This translates into CASSPGPFRGELFF.

This clonotype has a count of ten or more. J is TRBJ2-4 and V is TRBV6-1; TRBD2 aligns across 14 bases. This CDR3 comprises 16 residues. V shed 4 bases, J shed 7 bases, and the junction held 6 bases outside the gene matches. The V gene's germline CDR1 is MNHNS and CDR2 SASEGT. This CDR3 reads CASSALGTSGSNIQYF. CDR3 coding DNA: TGTGCCAGCAGTGCCCTAGGGACTAGCGGGAGCAACATTCAGTACTTC.

This clonotype was picked up many times. The chain employs TRBV28 and TRBJ2-5, with TRBD1 matching over 8 bases. The J segment lost 5 bases and the V segment lost 5 bases, leaving 7 bases of the junction unmatched. In germline, CDR1 is MDHEN, CDR2 SYDVKM. The CDR3 has 14 residues. The CDR3 region is CASSHDRGRETQYF. DNA for the CDR3: TGTGCCAGCAGTCATGACAGGGGCAGGGAGACCCAGTACTTC. The full variable domain, rest sourced from reference TRBV28 and TRBJ2-5, is DVKVTQSSRYLVKRTGEKVFLECVQDMDHENMFWYRQDPGLGLRLIYFSYDVKMKEKGDIPEGYSVSREKKERFSLILESASTNQTSMYLCASSHDRGRETQYFGPGTRLLVL.

The chain employs TRBV6-2 or TRBV6-3 and TRBJ2-5; D is ambiguous. Germline V CDR1 and CDR2: MNHEY, SVGEGT. V lost 2 bases and J lost 13, with 14 bases in between. The CDR3 length is 12 residues. CDR3 sequence: CASSYGRSPWYF. CDR3 sequence (DNA): TGTGCCAGCAGTTACGGGCGGTCACCTTGGTACTTC.

This rearrangement joins TRBV7-8 to TRBJ2-5; D call uncertain. The CDR3 length is 13 residues. Germline V gene lookup returns CDR1 SGHVS and CDR2 FQNEAQ. The V end was cut by 2 bases, the J end by 7 bases, with 11 bases between. DNA of the CDR3: TGTGCCAGCAGCTTACGCAGTGAACGGACCCAGTACTTC. Residues: CASSLRSERTQYF.

Ten or more counts support this clonotype. The J gene is TRBJ2-7, the V gene TRBV28, with D possibly matching TRBD2 (5 bases). There are 12 residues in the CDR3. CDR1 and CDR2 (germline): MDHEN, SYDVKM. Trimming cost V 5 bases and J 6 bases, with 11 bases left between them. CDR3 coding DNA: TGTGCCAGCAGTCGGGAAATTCGCGAGCAGTACTTC. Protein product: CASSREIREQYF.

This clonotype was found many times. The V call is TRBV27, the J call TRBJ2-7; TRBD2 matches at 8 bases. Germline CDR1 and CDR2: MNHEY and SMNVEV (reference sequence). CDR3 length equals 15 residues. With V trimmed by 4 bases and J by 2 bases, 7 bases remained unmatched. CDR3 loop: CASSSLAGKTYEQYF. Here the CDR3 DNA reads TGTGCCAGCAGTTCCCTAGCGGGTAAAACCTACGAGCAGTACTTC.

This clonotype was seen repeatedly, ten times or more. The chain links TRBV19 to TRBJ1-2; D uncertain. Germline lookup yields CDR1 LNHDA and CDR2 SQIVND (reference sequence). The CDR3 runs 12 residues. The ends were cut back, 7 bases at V and 5 bases at J, with 11 bases in the middle. The CDR3, as DNA: TGTGCCAGTACCAATCAAGGGTATGGCTACACCTTC. Translation gives CASTNQGYGYTF.

In its sample, this clonotype was seen many times. The chain joins TRBV20-1 to TRBJ2-7, with unresolved D. The CDR3 length is 13 residues. V dropped 1 base and J dropped 4 bases, with 11 bases sitting between them. Germline CDR1 DFQATT, CDR2 SNEGSKA (reference sequence). The CDR3 coding sequence is TGCAGTGCTAGAGCCAAGGCTAGATACGAGCAGTACTTC. Amino acid sequence: CSARAKARYEQYF.

This clonotype was detected ten times or more. This chain links TRBV11-2 with TRBJ2-1, with D possibly matching TRBD2 (6 bases). The CDR3 sequence is 15 residues long. Per germline, CDR1 SGHAT and CDR2 FQNNGV. Deletions cut 1 base from V and 4 bases from J, with 11 bases between. CDR3 DNA sequence: TGTGCCAGCAGCTTAGTGGGCGGGATGTACAATGAGCAGTTCTTC. This encodes CASSLVGGMYNEQFF.

This clonotype was detected many times. The rearrangement uses TRBV27 and TRBJ1-2; D is undetermined. Trimming removed 8 bases from V and 7 bases from J, with 11 bases in between. This CDR3 is 11 amino acids long. Germline V lookup: CDR1 MNHEY, CDR2 SMNVEV (reference sequence). The CDR3 nucleotides read TGTGCCAGCGGTCCTTTCTCTGGCTACACCTTC. Its protein product is CASGPFSGYTF.

This clonotype has a count of ten or more. The chain joins TRBV12-5 to TRBJ1-1, with D maybe TRBD1 (5 bases). Trimming took off 10 bases at V and 8 bases at J, with 17 bases between the two ends. Germline V gene data show CDR1 as LGHNT and CDR2 as FRNRAP. The CDR3 runs 12 residues. As DNA, the CDR3 is TGTGCTACCACCCAGGGCCTCGAGGAAGCTTTCTTT. Translated, it gives CATTQGLEEAFF.

In this sample, this clonotype turned up many times. The chain couples TRBV24-1 to TRBJ2-5; 7 bases agree with TRBD1. The CDR3 is made up of 12 amino acids. The V gene end was trimmed by 7 bases and the J gene end by 4 bases; junction bases not matched to a gene: 2. The germline gives CDR1 KGHDR, CDR2 SFDVKD. Here the CDR3 reads CATSTGAETQYF. The CDR3 coding sequence is TGTGCCACCAGCACAGGGGCAGAGACCCAGTACTTC.

This clonotype was found many times. This chain uses TRBV12-3 or TRBV12-4 with TRBJ2-2; D unresolved. V shed 0 bases and J shed 6 bases, with 8 bases lying between them. The CDR3 runs to 14 residues. The CDR3 nucleotides are TGTGCCAGCAGTTTAGCGCCTGGGTCCGGGGAGCTGTTTTTT. This translates into CASSLAPGSGELFF.

This clonotype occurred many times. The chain joins TRBV19 to TRBJ1-2, with D possibly TRBD1 on 6 matching bases. V was cut by 8 bases and J by 3 bases, with 19 bases left in between. The length of the CDR3 is 15 residues. CDR1 and CDR2 (germline): LNHDA, SQIVND (reference sequence). Written as DNA, the CDR3 is TGTGCCAGTCAACAGGGAGTTGATATCTACTATGGCTACACCTTC. The encoded protein is CASQQGVDIYYGYTF.